Listed below are T cell receptor beta chains from one sample, sequenced in a study of identical twins' blood T cells. TCRdb passed the 5' RACE reads through MiXCR, listing each CDR3 protein once. Altogether roughly 380,000 distinct CDR3 sequences are present, roughly 30% being singletons, with the ten largest covering 5.5% to 6.5%. The specimen sequenced was PBMCs. Receptors were obtained from a woman aged 18-55 years in good health. Both conserved end residues are part of each CDR3. The order of the fields is D gene, V gene, J gene, clone size, CDR3 DNA, CDR3 protein. D genes are given only for firm matches. Clone size, where shown, is once, few, many, or a class for clones that have expanded.

D: TRBD2
V: TRBV6-5
J: TRBJ2-1
size: NA
DNA: TGTGCCAGCAGAGCGTGGACTAGCGGTAGCTACAATGAGCAGTTCTTC
CDR3: CASRAWTSGSYNEQFF

D: NA
V: TRBV29-1
J: TRBJ2-1
size: NA
DNA: TGCAGCGTTGGCTCACATGGACGGGATGAGCAGTTCTTC
CDR3: CSVGSHGRDEQFF

D: NA
V: TRBV6-1
J: TRBJ1-1
size: many
DNA: TGTGCCAGCAGCAGACAAAATGAAGCTTTCTTT
CDR3: CASSRQNEAFF

D: NA
V: TRBV6-6
J: TRBJ1-5
size: NA
DNA: TGTGCCAGCAGTCACGCGGGCTCAAATCAGCCCCAGCATTTT
CDR3: CASSHAGSNQPQHF

D: NA
V: TRBV29-1
J: TRBJ2-3
size: NA
DNA: TGCAGCGTCCCCACCCCGGGGAGCACAGATACGCAGTATTTT
CDR3: CSVPTPGSTDTQYF

D: NA
V: TRBV3-1
J: TRBJ1-2
size: many
DNA: TGTGCCAGCAGCCAAGATTCGAACAGGCCCTATGGCTACACCTTC
CDR3: CASSQDSNRPYGYTF

D: NA
V: TRBV4-3
J: TRBJ1-4
size: NA
DNA: TGCGCCAGCAGCCAAGAAGGACTACCGGGTGAAAAACTGTTTTTT
CDR3: CASSQEGLPGEKLFF

D: TRBD1
V: TRBV20-1
J: TRBJ1-4
size: NA
DNA: TGCAGTGCTAGAATTGGACAGGGGGCGCGCTCGTATGAAAAACTGTTTTTT
CDR3: CSARIGQGARSYEKLFF

D: NA
V: TRBV15
J: TRBJ1-4
size: NA
DNA: TGTGCCACCAGCGGAGGGCCGGAAAAACTGTTTTTT
CDR3: CATSGGPEKLFF

D: TRBD2
V: TRBV20-1
J: TRBJ2-1
size: few
DNA: TGCAGTGCCAACGGACTAGCGGGAGTATTAGATGAGCAGTTCTTC
CDR3: CSANGLAGVLDEQFF

D: NA
V: TRBV14
J: TRBJ2-1
size: few
DNA: TGTGCCAGCAGCCAATACGTGGATGAGCAGTTCTTC
CDR3: CASSQYVDEQFF

D: NA
V: TRBV2
J: TRBJ1-2
size: NA
DNA: TGTGCCAGCAGTGATCGGGGTAGAAGGTATGGCTACACCTTC
CDR3: CASSDRGRRYGYTF

D: NA
V: TRBV19
J: TRBJ2-2
size: few
DNA: TGTGCCAGTACCCTCTCGAGGAGGGGTGACGGGGAGCTGTTTTTT
CDR3: CASTLSRRGDGELFF

D: TRBD2
V: TRBV20-1
J: TRBJ2-4
size: NA
DNA: TGCAGTGCATCCCTGGCCGGGGGGAAAAACATTCAGTACTTC
CDR3: CSASLAGGKNIQYF

D: NA
V: TRBV7-2
J: TRBJ1-5
size: NA
DNA: TGTGCCAGCAGCTTGAGCCTAGGTGATCAGCCCCAGCATTTT
CDR3: CASSLSLGDQPQHF

D: TRBD1
V: TRBV5-1
J: TRBJ1-2
size: few
DNA: TGCGCCAGCAGCTGGACCGGGACAGTGAGTGGCTACACCTTC
CDR3: CASSWTGTVSGYTF

D: TRBD1
V: TRBV20-1
J: TRBJ2-3
size: NA
DNA: TGCAGTGCTAGAAAATACACGGGACAGAACACAGATACGCAGTATTTT
CDR3: CSARKYTGQNTDTQYF

D: NA
V: TRBV5-1
J: TRBJ2-1
size: many
DNA: TGCGCCAGCGGGGAACAGGGTAATGAGCAGTTCTTC
CDR3: CASGEQGNEQFF

D: NA
V: TRBV10-3
J: TRBJ1-2
size: few
DNA: TGTGCCATTGGGCCGGTTGGGAACTATGGCTACACCTTC
CDR3: CAIGPVGNYGYTF

D: NA
V: TRBV7-9
J: TRBJ1-1
size: few
DNA: TGTGCCAGCAGCCTAGGTGTAGGGGCCGGCACTGAAGCTTTCTTT
CDR3: CASSLGVGAGTEAFF

D: NA
V: TRBV11-3
J: TRBJ2-3
size: NA
DNA: TGTGCCAGCAGCTTAGACCTTTCAGATACGCAGTATTTT
CDR3: CASSLDLSDTQYF

D: NA
V: TRBV6-1
J: TRBJ1-4
size: NA
DNA: TGTGCCAGCAACCCGGGGCGTAATGAAAAACTGTTTTTT
CDR3: CASNPGRNEKLFF